This TCR beta chain emerged from a study of cytomegalovirus exposure and HLA in healthy donors. The PCR employed 60 Vbeta primers together with 13 Jbeta primers. TCRdb's table, derived via immunoSEQ multiplex PCR, lists solely in-frame clones and lacks some. Of 220,000 or so clones in the sample, 70% to 80% were seen once. Germline V gene lookup returns CDR1 KGHSH and CDR2 LQKENI. The germline V and J ends were trimmed by 2 bases and 1 base, with 17 bases remaining between them. The CDR3 runs 17 residues. Sequenced input: PBMCs. This rearrangement joins TRBV18 to TRBJ1-2; D not certain. The sequence was collected from a woman younger than 45 in good health and CMV-seronegative. The CDR3 loop is CASSPEVAGALNYGYTF. In DNA, the CDR3 is TGTGCCAGCTCACCAGAGGTAGCCGGAGCCCTTAACTATGGCTACACCTTC. Looking up the rest from reference TRBV18 and TRBJ1-2 gives the full variable domain: NAGVMQNPRHLVRRRGQEARLRCSPMKGHSHVYWYRQLPEEGLKFMVYLQKENIIDESGMPKERFSAEFPKEGPSILRIQQVVRGDSAAYFCASSPEVAGALNYGYTFGSGTRLTVV.